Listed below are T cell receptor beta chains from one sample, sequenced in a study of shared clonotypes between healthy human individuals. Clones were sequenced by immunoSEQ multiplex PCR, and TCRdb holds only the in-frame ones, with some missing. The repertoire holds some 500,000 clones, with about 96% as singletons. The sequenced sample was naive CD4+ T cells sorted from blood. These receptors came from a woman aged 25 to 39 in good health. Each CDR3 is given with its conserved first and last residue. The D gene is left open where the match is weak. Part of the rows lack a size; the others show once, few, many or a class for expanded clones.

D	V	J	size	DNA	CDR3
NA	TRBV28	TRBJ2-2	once	TGTGCCAGCGGTGCCGGGGAGCTGTTTTTT	CASGAGELFF
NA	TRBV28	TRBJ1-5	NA	TGTGCCAGCAGTTTACAGGTTAATAGCAATCAGCCCCAGCATTTT	CASSLQVNSNQPQHF
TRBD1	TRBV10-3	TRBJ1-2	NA	TGTGCCATCAGTGAGCCTACCGACAGGGTCAGTGGCTACACCTTC	CAISEPTDRVSGYTF
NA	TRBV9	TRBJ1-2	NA	TGTGCCAGCAGCTCGCACCTCAGGGATGGCTACACCTTC	CASSSHLRDGYTF
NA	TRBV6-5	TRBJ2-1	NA	TGTGCCAGCAGTAACTACTACAATGAGCAGTTCTTC	CASSNYYNEQFF
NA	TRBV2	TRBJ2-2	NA	TGTGCCAGCAGTCCGGGACAAATCACCGGGGAGCTGTTTTTT	CASSPGQITGELFF
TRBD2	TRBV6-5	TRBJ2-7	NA	TGTGCCAGCAGTTATTCGAGAGCGGGAGGCTACGAGCAGTACTTC	CASSYSRAGGYEQYF
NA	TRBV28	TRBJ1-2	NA	TGTGCCAGCAGTTCGTCCGGGAGTAACTATGGCTACACCTTC	CASSSSGSNYGYTF
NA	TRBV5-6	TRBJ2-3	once	TGTGCCAGCAGGCTAATGGAAGATACGCAGTATTTT	CASRLMEDTQYF
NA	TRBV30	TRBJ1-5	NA	TGTGCCTGGAGTGGTGTTTCAGGGAACAATCAGCCCCAGCATTTT	CAWSGVSGNNQPQHF
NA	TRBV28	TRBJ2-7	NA	TGTGCCAGCAGTTTCAGCGGCTCCTACGAGCAGTACTTC	CASSFSGSYEQYF
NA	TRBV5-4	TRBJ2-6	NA	TGTGCCAGCAGCTTGAAAGGGGCTGGGGCCAACGTCCTGACTTTC	CASSLKGAGANVLTF
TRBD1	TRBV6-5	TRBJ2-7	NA	TGTGCCAGCAGTTACAGATCCGGGACAGGGTTAGGCGAGCAGTACTTC	CASSYRSGTGLGEQYF
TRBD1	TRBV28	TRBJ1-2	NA	TGTGCCAGCAGCCTACCCATCGTAGGGACAGGGGATGGCTACACCTTC	CASSLPIVGTGDGYTF
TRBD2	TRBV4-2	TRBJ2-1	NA	TGTGCCAGCAGCCAACGGGGAGGGCCCTCCAATGAGCAGTTCTTC	CASSQRGGPSNEQFF
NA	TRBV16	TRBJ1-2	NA	TGTGCCAGCAGCCAAAACCAGGGAGTTGGCTATGGCTACACCTTC	CASSQNQGVGYGYTF
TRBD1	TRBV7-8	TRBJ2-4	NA	TGTGCCAGCAGCGCGAGGACAGGGATTCCCAAAAACATTCAGTACTTC	CASSARTGIPKNIQYF